This passage covers 27 T cell receptor beta chains from one sample sequenced in a study of blood T cell repertoires in COVID-19. Here immunoSEQ multiplex PCR was the method, and the copy in TCRdb shows in-frame clones only, minus some. Among nearly 100,000 clones, 82% were seen once, and the ten largest hold about 9.4%. The sample consisted of peripheral blood. These receptors came from a man in his 70s with acute or convalescent COVID-19.

This rearrangement joins TRBV6-5 to TRBJ1-5; 8 positions agree with TRBD1. This CDR3 spans 14 amino acids. Germline trimming cut 5 bases from V and 4 bases from J; bases unmatched to any gene: 4. The germline V gene encodes CDR1 MNHEY and CDR2 SVGAGI. In DNA form, the CDR3 reads TGTGCCAGCAGTATCCGGACAGGGAATCAGCCCCAGCATTTT. Protein sequence: CASSIRTGNQPQHF.

This sequence joins TRBV6-4 and TRBJ2-3; D uncertain. The CDR3 consists of 14 residues. Germline assignment: CDR1 MRHNA and CDR2 SNTAGT. Trimming pared 5 bases from V and 1 base from J, leaving 10 bases between. DNA of the CDR3: TGTGCCAGCAGTCCAGCGAAGGGCACAGATACGCAGTATTTT. Amino acid sequence: CASSPAKGTDTQYF.

This clone was found a few times. The chain uses TRBV3-1 (or the pseudogene TRBV3-2) and TRBJ2-5; 14 positions agree with TRBD2. The V and J ends lost 1 base and 4 bases, in that order; junction bases with no gene match: 8. CDR1 and CDR2 (germline): LGHDT, YNNKEL (reference sequence). This CDR3 is built from 18 residues. The CDR3 DNA reads TGTGCCAGCAGCCAAGTGCGACTAGCGGGGGGGCCTCGAGAGACCCAGTACTTC. Translated, it gives CASSQVRLAGGPRETQYF.

The chain carries TRBV6-5 and TRBJ1-5; 10 bases fit TRBD1. Trimming cost V 0 bases and J 6 bases; bases outside gene matches: 5. CDR3 length: 16 residues. Germline lookup yields CDR1 MNHEY and CDR2 SVGAGI. CDR3 DNA: TGTGCCAGCAGTTACTCTGGGACAGGGGACAGTCAGCCCCAGCATTTT. It specifies CASSYSGTGDSQPQHF.

The CDR3 reads CASSPGQVNSGANVLTF. The CDR3 bases are TGTGCCAGCTCACCCGGACAGGTTAACTCTGGGGCCAACGTCCTGACTTTC. V and J are TRBV18 and TRBJ2-6; 7 bases match TRBD1. V trimming: 3 bases; J trimming: 0 bases; junction bases outside the gene matches: 5. This CDR3 is 17 amino acids long. The V gene's germline CDR1 is KGHSH and CDR2 LQKENI.

This clone occurred a few times. The chain has TRBV9 and TRBJ2-3; D is perhaps TRBD1 (5 bases). V lost 0 bases, J lost 9 bases, and 23 bases lay in between. The CDR3 length is 17 residues. Germline V gene sequence: CDR1 SGDLS, CDR2 YYNGEE. The CDR3 DNA is TGTGCCAGCAGCGTAGCGGACACCTCTGGGGCCGGTCCGACGCAGTATTTT. This codes for CASSVADTSGAGPTQYF.

This clone was picked up one time. The V call is TRBV30, the J call TRBJ2-1; TRBD2 aligns across 11 bases. The CDR3 runs to 15 residues. Trimming at V came to 3 bases and at J to 5 bases, leaving 6 bases not matched to a gene. CDR1 is GTSNPN, CDR2 SVGIG, per germline (reference sequence). The CDR3 DNA follows: TGTGCCTGGAGCCCGACTAGCGGGGCTAACAATGAGCAGTTCTTC. This translates into CAWSPTSGANNEQFF.

In this sample, this clone turned up a few times. This chain uses TRBV11-1 with TRBJ1-1, with 9 bases lining up with TRBD1. The CDR3 extends over 14 amino acids. V shed 5 bases, J shed 5 bases, and the junction held 6 bases outside the gene matches. Germline CDR1 SGHAT, CDR2 FQDESV (reference sequence). CDR3 nucleotide sequence: TGTGCCAGCAGCCTAGGACAGGGGAGAACTGAAGCTTTCTTT. Translation gives CASSLGQGRTEAFF.

The chain has TRBV30 and TRBJ1-2, with D unclear. CDR1 is GTSNPN, CDR2 SVGIG, per germline (reference sequence). The CDR3 has 12 amino acids. V dropped 2 bases and J dropped 8 bases, with 12 bases sitting between them. The CDR3 reads CAWSMPAVGYTF. In nucleotides, the CDR3 is TGTGCCTGGAGTATGCCGGCGGTAGGCTACACCTTC.

This clone was recorded once. The chain is built from TRBV7-6 and TRBJ1-3; D is unclear. Per the germline V gene, CDR1 is SGHVS and CDR2 is FNYEAQ. This CDR3 is built from 16 residues. V shed 1 base and J shed 2 bases, with 12 bases lying between them. The CDR3 nucleotides are TGTGCCAGCAGCTTAGGTCTGAGAGGGCCTGGAAACACCATATATTTT. This translates into CASSLGLRGPGNTIYF.

Remarks on this clone: An end of the junction does not agree with germline; a read error may underlie this. The chain joins TRBV7-7 to TRBJ2-1; possibly TRBD1 for D (6 bases). Germline V CDR1 and CDR2: SSHAT, FNYEAQ (reference sequence). The CDR3 contains 15 residues. The CDR3 spells CASSNRDTPYNEQFF. Written as DNA, the CDR3 is TGTGCTAGCAGTAACCGGGACACCCCCTACAATGAGCAGTTCTTC.

The gene calls are TRBV30 and TRBJ1-5; perhaps TRBD1 as D (6 bases). Deletions cut 2 bases from V and 7 bases from J, with 12 bases between. CDR3 length: 13 amino acids. The germline CDR1 and CDR2 sequences are GTSNPN and SVGIG (reference sequence). The CDR3 loop reads CAWSTQTGQPQHF. CDR3 bases: TGTGCCTGGAGTACCCAGACAGGCCAGCCCCAGCATTTT.

As regards this clone: A much larger clone lies a single base off, so this may be a read error. V is TRBV11-3 and J is TRBJ2-7; 8 bases line up with TRBD1. This CDR3 spans 13 amino acids. V was pared by 5 bases and J by 5 bases, with 5 bases of the junction left unmatched. Per germline, CDR1 SGHNT and CDR2 YENEEA. In DNA, the CDR3 is TGTGCCAGCAGCCAAGGACAGGGCCACGAGCAGTACTTC. Its protein is CASSQGQGHEQYF.

This chain uses TRBV30 with TRBJ2-1; D remains ambiguous. The V gene lost 2 bases and the J gene lost 4 bases, with 9 bases spanning the gap. The CDR3 contains 13 residues. The germline V gene encodes CDR1 GTSNPN and CDR2 SVGIG (reference sequence). The CDR3 region has the DNA TGTGCCTGGAGTCTGGCAGAATACAATGAGCAGTTCTTC. It encodes CAWSLAEYNEQFF.

The V gene is TRBV9, the J gene TRBJ1-5; D is possibly TRBD1 (5 bases). The CDR3 extends over 15 amino acids. V was shortened by 1 base and J by 3 bases, with 11 bases between the two germline ends. Germline CDR1 reads SGDLS; CDR2 reads YYNGEE. CDR3 DNA: TGTGCCAGCAGCGTAAGTCAGGGTTCCAATCAGCCCCAGCATTTT. Translated, it gives CASSVSQGSNQPQHF.

The chain links TRBV11-3 to TRBJ2-1; 12 nucleotides line up with TRBD2. V trimming: 1 base; J trimming: 7 bases; junction bases outside the gene matches: 8. This CDR3 spans 17 amino acids. Looked up from germline, CDR1 is SGHNT and CDR2 is YENEEA. The CDR3 spells CASSLGPSGRGKNEQFF. The CDR3 nucleotides read TGTGCCAGCAGCTTAGGCCCTAGCGGGAGGGGGAAAAATGAGCAGTTCTTC. The complete variable domain, with remaining parts taken from reference TRBV11-3 and TRBJ2-1, reads EAGVVQSPRYKIIEKKQPVAFWCNPISGHNTLYWYLQNLGQGPELLIRYENEEAVDDSQLPKDRFSAERLKGVDSTLKIQPAELGDSAVYLCASSLGPSGRGKNEQFFGPGTRLTVL.

The chain is built from TRBV3-1 (or the pseudogene TRBV3-2) and TRBJ1-6, with TRBD1 as a possible D gene (5 bases). With 5 bases removed from V and 7 bases from J, the gap between germline ends came to 27 bases. Germline V gene lookup returns CDR1 LGHDT and CDR2 YNNKEL (reference sequence). This CDR3 spans 19 amino acids. CDR3 region: CASSKSQFPPGGKNSPLHF. The CDR3, as DNA: TGTGCCAGCAGCAAGAGTCAATTTCCGCCGGGGGGTAAGAATTCACCCCTCCACTTT.

This clone appeared once. The chain links TRBV29-1 to TRBJ2-7, with D perhaps TRBD2 (5 bases). This CDR3 is built from 13 residues. Germline V gene lookup returns CDR1 SQVTM and CDR2 ANQGSEA. Trimming cost V 4 bases and J 0 bases, with 10 bases left between them. The CDR3 protein is CSVGGQSSYEQYF. The CDR3, as DNA: TGCAGCGTTGGAGGGCAGTCCTCCTACGAGCAGTACTTC.

For this clone: The same CDR3 is also encoded by other DNA sequences in this sample. The J gene is TRBJ2-5, the V gene TRBV5-1; D might be TRBD2 (5 bases). Germline V lookup: CDR1 SGHRS, CDR2 YFSETQ. Trimming pared 0 bases from V and 1 base from J, leaving 7 bases between. This CDR3 spans 14 amino acids. Written as DNA, the CDR3 is TGCGCCAGCAGCTTGGCCGCGGGCCAAGAGACCCAGTACTTC. This codes for CASSLAAGQETQYF.

This chain connects TRBV11-2 to TRBJ2-2; D unclear. From germline, CDR1 is SGHAT and CDR2 FQNNGV. The CDR3 is 13 amino acids. V was shortened by 4 bases and J by 8 bases, with 11 bases between the two germline ends. CDR3 nucleotides: TGTGCCAGCAGCTCCTTTGTTGTGGGGGAGCTGTTTTTT. Residues: CASSSFVVGELFF.

The V and J genes are TRBV15 and TRBJ2-1, with 7 positions matching TRBD1. Germline V gene sequence: CDR1 LNHNV, CDR2 YYDKDF (reference sequence). CDR3 size: 14 residues. Losses at the gene ends were 1 base for V and 7 bases for J; bases not matched to a gene: 4. The CDR3 DNA reads TGTGCCACCAGCAGAGTGACAGGGCCGAATGAGCAGTTCTTC. It is translated as CATSRVTGPNEQFF.

The chain is built from TRBV9 and TRBJ2-5; 10 bases map to TRBD1. V lost 0 bases to trimming and J lost 5 bases; unmatched junction nucleotides: 16. The CDR3 consists of 19 residues. Germline-derived CDR1 and CDR2 are SGDLS and YYNGEE. CDR3 in DNA: TGTGCCAGCAGCGTAGTCGGGCCGGGACAGGGGTTGACGAGGGAGACCCAGTACTTC. It translates to CASSVVGPGQGLTRETQYF.

The V gene is TRBV28, the J gene TRBJ2-3, with D possibly TRBD2 on 6 matching bases. The V gene's germline CDR1 is MDHEN and CDR2 SYDVKM. There are 16 residues in the CDR3. With 8 bases removed from V and 0 bases from J, the gap between germline ends came to 18 bases. The CDR3 loop is CASSLAEAGSTDTQYF. DNA for the CDR3: TGTGCCAGCTCATTGGCCGAGGCGGGGAGCACAGATACGCAGTATTTT.

V usage is TRBV5-5 and J usage is TRBJ1-5, with TRBD1 identical over 8 bases. The junction had 9 bases not matched to a gene; V was cut back by 7 bases and J by 6 bases. The CDR3 contains 14 residues. Per germline, CDR1 SGHKS and CDR2 YYEKEE (reference sequence). The CDR3 nucleotides are TGTGCCAGCGAACAGGGGGTCGGAGGTCAGCCCCAGCATTTT. Protein: CASEQGVGGQPQHF. Combining the CDR3 with reference TRBV5-5 and TRBJ1-5 gives the whole variable domain DAGVTQSPTHLIKTRGQQVTLRCSPISGHKSVSWYQQVLGQGPQFIFQYYEKEERGRGNFPDRFSARQFPNYSSELNVNALLLGDSALYLCASEQGVGGQPQHFGDGTRLSIL.

This chain connects TRBV5-1 to TRBJ2-5; 7 bases line up with TRBD1. V dropped 4 bases and J dropped 1; count of bases not matched to a gene: 4. CDR1 is SGHRS and CDR2 is YFSETQ in the germline V gene. The length of the CDR3 is 14 residues. The chain's CDR3 is CASSRDSSQETQYF. The CDR3 DNA is TGCGCCAGCAGCCGGGACAGCTCCCAAGAGACCCAGTACTTC.

This clone was detected a few times. The V gene is TRBV6-6, the J gene TRBJ2-2; perhaps TRBD2 as D (6 bases). Between the trimmed V and J ends, which lost 10 bases and 0 bases, there was a span of 15 bases. CDR3 length: 15 amino acids. Per germline, CDR1 MNHNY and CDR2 SVGAGI (reference sequence). Here the CDR3 DNA reads TGTGCCATCAGAGGCCCTAGCGCGAACACCGGGGAGCTGTTTTTT. Protein sequence: CAIRGPSANTGELFF.

J is TRBJ2-3 and V is TRBV5-1; 12 nucleotides match TRBD2. The V segment lost 4 bases and the J segment 6 bases; nucleotides outside the gene matches: 24. CDR3 length: 21 amino acids. Germline assignment: CDR1 SGHRS and CDR2 YFSETQ. As DNA, the CDR3 is TGCGCCAGCAGCCTTTGGTTCCCTGGACTAGCGGGGATACCGTCTAGGGATACGCAGTATTTT. Protein: CASSLWFPGLAGIPSRDTQYF.